The 31 T cell receptor beta chains given below trace back to one sample, sequenced in a study of response to subunit inactivated influenza vaccine. TCRdb used MiXCR to reprocess the RT-PCR reads, holding one entry per CDR3 protein. Of 540,000 or so distinct CDR3 sequences in the sample, under 15% were seen once. This specimen consisted of PBMCs from blood, obtained roughly 46 days after vaccination. The source is a man aged 45-65 years who received an inactivated influenza vaccine.

The rearrangement uses TRBV7-9 and TRBJ2-3, with D perhaps TRBD2 (5 bases). V was pared by 5 bases and J by 5 bases, with 8 bases between. The CDR3 has 12 residues. Germline CDR1 reads SEHNR; CDR2 reads FQNEAQ (reference sequence). The CDR3 DNA follows: TGTGCCAGCAGCCGAGAGGGAGATACGCAGTATTTT. Encoded protein: CASSREGDTQYF.

This clonotype was observed at least ten times. The chain employs TRBV5-1 and TRBJ2-3; TRBD1 matches 10 bases. The CDR3 length is 17 residues. Germline lookup yields CDR1 SGHRS and CDR2 YFSETQ. V was clipped by 1 base and J by 2 bases; unmatched bases: 7. CDR3 loop: CASSLYPGTGATDTQYF. Here the CDR3 DNA reads TGCGCCAGCAGCTTGTACCCCGGGACAGGGGCCACAGATACGCAGTATTTT.

A few counts support this clonotype. This chain's CDR3 is CSARADLLPQETQYF. Written as DNA, the CDR3 is TGCAGTGCTAGAGCTGACTTACTACCCCAAGAGACCCAGTACTTC. The V and J genes are TRBV20-1 and TRBJ2-5, with no clear D. Trimming removed 1 base from V and 1 base from J, with 13 bases in between. CDR3 size: 15 residues. Germline values: CDR1 DFQATT, CDR2 SNEGSKA (reference sequence).

This clonotype was observed a single time. The V and J genes are TRBV5-1 and TRBJ2-5, with TRBD1 matching 7 bases. CDR3 size: 15 residues. V dropped 0 bases and J dropped 2; count of bases not matched to a gene: 4. Germline CDR1 is SGHRS and CDR2 is YFSETQ. As DNA, the CDR3 is TGCGCCAGCAGCTTGGCGGGACAGAGTCAAGAGACCCAGTACTTC. Translating gives CASSLAGQSQETQYF.

The chain recombines TRBV6-1 with TRBJ2-1; D possibly corresponds to TRBD1 (5 bases). The CDR3 extends over 15 amino acids. CDR1 is MNHNS, CDR2 SASEGT, per germline. Trimming removed 6 bases from V and 0 bases from J, with 12 bases in between. CDR3 sequence reads: CASSRQSSSYNEQFF. The DNA of the CDR3 is TGTGCCAGCAGCAGACAGTCGAGCTCCTACAATGAGCAGTTCTTC.

CDR3 protein: CASSQFGGPLAKNIQYF. CDR3 coding DNA: TGCGCCAGCAGCCAGTTCGGGGGGCCCTTAGCCAAAAACATTCAGTACTTC. V and J are TRBV4-1 and TRBJ2-4, with D possibly matching TRBD2 (7 bases). V was clipped by 3 bases and J by 0 bases, with 15 bases between them. CDR1 and CDR2 (germline): MGHRA, YSYEKL. This CDR3 region has 17 residues.

This clonotype was counted a few times. The rearrangement uses TRBV24-1 and TRBJ2-1; D is unclear. Germline CDR1 and CDR2: KGHDR and SFDVKD. The V gene lost 2 bases and the J gene lost 5 bases, with 9 bases spanning the gap. This CDR3 is built from 14 residues. As DNA, the CDR3 is TGTGCCACCAGTGATTCAGCGCTTGACAATGAGCAGTTCTTC. Translation: CATSDSALDNEQFF.

This clonotype was recorded at least ten times. The rearrangement uses TRBV7-6 and TRBJ2-1; the D gene could be TRBD1 or TRBD2 (6 bases each). Trimming left V 4 bases short and J 0 bases short, with 19 bases between. There are 18 residues in the CDR3. Germline CDR1 is SGHVS and CDR2 is FNYEAQ. CDR3: CASSSPLWGASSYNEQFF. In DNA form, the CDR3 reads TGTGCCAGCAGCTCGCCCCTTTGGGGGGCAAGCTCCTACAATGAGCAGTTCTTC.

This clonotype was counted a few times. The genes are TRBV20-1 and TRBJ2-3; 12 nucleotides align to TRBD2. With V trimmed by 6 bases and J by 5 bases, 6 bases remained unmatched. CDR1 and CDR2 (germline): DFQATT, SNEGSKA (reference sequence). The CDR3 runs 14 residues. CDR3: CSASRLAGVDTQYF. CDR3 bases: TGCAGTGCCAGTAGACTAGCGGGAGTAGATACGCAGTATTTT.

The V call is TRBV12-3 or TRBV12-4, the J call TRBJ1-6, with D possibly matching TRBD1 (6 bases). V gave up 4 bases and J gave up 5 bases, with 9 bases separating them. The CDR3 has 14 amino acids. CDR3 in amino acids: CASSSGADNSPLHF. The CDR3 nucleotides are TGTGCCAGCAGTTCGGGGGCTGATAATTCACCCCTCCACTTT.

The chain employs TRBV15 and TRBJ2-1, with TRBD2 identical over 9 bases. V shed 1 base, J shed 5 bases, and the junction held 3 bases outside the gene matches. The CDR3 is made up of 15 amino acids. Germline CDR1 is LNHNV and CDR2 is YYDKDF (reference sequence). The CDR3 protein is CATSRAGLANNEQFF. In DNA, the CDR3 is TGTGCCACCAGCAGAGCGGGACTAGCCAACAATGAGCAGTTCTTC.

The gene calls are TRBV20-1 and TRBJ2-7; 10 nucleotides agree with TRBD2. The CDR3 has 15 residues. V shed 2 bases, J shed 2 bases, and the junction held 6 bases outside the gene matches. Germline CDR1 DFQATT, CDR2 SNEGSKA (reference sequence). CDR3 bases: TGCAGTGCTAGACCGACTAGCGGGCTTACCTACGAGCAGTACTTC. It translates to CSARPTSGLTYEQYF.

The chain recombines TRBV4-1 with TRBJ2-1; 9 bases line up with TRBD2. With V trimmed by 1 base and J by 9 bases, 7 bases remained unmatched. The CDR3 sequence is 15 residues long. Germline V gene lookup returns CDR1 MGHRA and CDR2 YSYEKL. The CDR3 region has the DNA TGCGCCAGCAGCCAAGCCCTGGGACTAGCAAGTGAGCAGTTCTTC. Translation gives CASSQALGLASEQFF.

A few counts support this clonotype. The chain joins TRBV11-2 to TRBJ2-7; 7 nucleotides line up with TRBD1. The CDR3 length is 17 residues. Trimming cost V 2 bases and J 5 bases; bases outside gene matches: 15. The V gene's germline CDR1 is SGHAT and CDR2 FQNNGV. The CDR3 protein is CASSLLRRTGPSDEQYF. CDR3 DNA: TGTGCCAGCAGCTTACTTCGTCGGACAGGTCCTTCTGACGAGCAGTACTTC.

This CDR3 is CASSQPTVSGGTEAFF. CDR3 DNA: TGCGCCAGCAGCCAACCCACCGTTTCGGGGGGCACTGAAGCTTTCTTT. The J gene is TRBJ1-1, the V gene TRBV4-1; maybe TRBD1 (5 bases). The germline V gene encodes CDR1 MGHRA and CDR2 YSYEKL. The V gene lost 2 bases and the J gene lost 4 bases, with 17 bases spanning the gap. CDR3 length: 16 amino acids.

This clonotype came up many times. This chain connects TRBV6-1 to TRBJ2-1; TRBD2 is a possible D gene (5 bases). Germline V gene sequence: CDR1 MNHNS, CDR2 SASEGT. CDR3 size: 14 residues. V dropped 6 bases and J dropped 11 bases, with 20 bases sitting between them. In DNA, the CDR3 is TGTGCCAGCAGCCCGAGCCCGGAGGTTGTTAAGCAGTTCTTC. Its translation: CASSPSPEVVKQFF.

The V call is TRBV29-1, the J call TRBJ2-3; D may match TRBD1 or TRBD2 (5 bases each). The CDR3 has 14 amino acids. Trimming stripped 2 bases from V and 5 bases from J, with 14 bases between. The germline gives CDR1 SQVTM, CDR2 ANQGSEA. The CDR3 sequence: CSVERRGVGDTQYF. The CDR3, as DNA: TGCAGCGTTGAAAGGAGAGGGGTAGGAGATACGCAGTATTTT.

The chain employs TRBV12-3 or TRBV12-4 and TRBJ1-1; D uncertain. The V end lost 2 bases, the J end lost 5 bases, and 9 bases lay between the germline ends. The CDR3 contains 13 residues. In DNA, the CDR3 is TGTGCCAGCAGTTTACGCGTAGGTACTGAAGCTTTCTTT. Encoded protein: CASSLRVGTEAFF.

This clonotype has more than one count but fewer than ten. This chain connects TRBV12-3 or TRBV12-4 to TRBJ2-1; D is perhaps TRBD1 (7 bases). Trimming stripped 10 bases from V and 7 bases from J, with 17 bases between. The CDR3 is made up of 13 amino acids. The CDR3 bases are TGTGCCAATAAGAGGCAGGGGGGTAATGAGCAGTTCTTC. Translation gives CANKRQGGNEQFF.

Here the CDR3 reads CASSLTIPFGETQYF. The CDR3 bases are TGTGCCAGCAGCTTAACCATCCCCTTTGGGGAGACCCAGTACTTC. The rearrangement uses TRBV7-2 and TRBJ2-5; D is ambiguous. The CDR3 has 15 residues. The V gene lost 2 bases and the J gene lost 5 bases, with 15 bases spanning the gap. The germline CDR1 and CDR2 sequences are SGHTA and FQGNSA.

This clonotype has just a few counts. The gene calls are TRBV3-1 and TRBJ2-7; TRBD1 aligns across 9 bases. Germline assignment: CDR1 LGHDT and CDR2 YNNKEL (reference sequence). Trimming removed 8 bases from V and 6 bases from J; junction bases left unmatched: 8. This CDR3 is built from 13 residues. This CDR3 reads CASRGTGYGEQYF. DNA for the CDR3: TGTGCCAGCCGCGGGACAGGGTATGGCGAGCAGTACTTC.

This clonotype was found a few times. The junction does not match germline at one end; this may be a read error. V is TRBV10-2 and J is TRBJ1-1; 11 bases are a match to TRBD1. Germline CDR1 WSHSY, CDR2 SAAADI. This CDR3 is 14 amino acids long. DNA for the CDR3: TGCGCCAGCAGAGAGGGACAGGGGGGCCTGAGGGTGTACTTT. It codes for CASREGQGGLRVYF.

This clonotype was observed a handful of times. The V and J genes are TRBV12-3 or TRBV12-4 and TRBJ2-1; 11 bases are shared with TRBD2. Trimming at V came to 5 bases and at J to 5 bases, leaving 8 bases not matched to a gene. The CDR3 has 16 residues. The CDR3 loop is CASSVLAGGLDNEQFF. DNA of the CDR3: TGTGCCAGCAGTGTCTTAGCGGGGGGGCTTGACAATGAGCAGTTCTTC.

This chain joins TRBV13 and TRBJ1-5; weak D call: TRBD1 (5 bases). Germline V gene data show CDR1 as PRHDT and CDR2 as FYEKMQ (reference sequence). V lost 0 bases, J lost 11 bases, and 11 bases lay in between. This CDR3 is built from 13 residues. CDR3 in amino acids: CASSLGNRQTQHF. The DNA of the CDR3 is TGTGCCAGCAGCTTAGGGAATCGACAGACCCAGCATTTT.

This clonotype was detected many times. The rearrangement joins TRBV6-5 to TRBJ1-5; the D gene is possibly TRBD1 (6 bases). This CDR3 comprises 14 residues. Trimming removed 1 base at V and 7 bases at J, with 11 bases between. Germline-derived CDR1 and CDR2 are MNHEY and SVGAGI. CDR3 sequence reads: CASSYLQGRQPQHF. CDR3 nucleotides: TGTGCCAGCAGTTACTTACAGGGAAGGCAGCCCCAGCATTTT.

This clonotype showed up many times. CDR3 amino acids: CASSTGLAGTYEQYF. CDR3 in DNA: TGCGCCAGCAGCACGGGACTAGCGGGGACCTACGAGCAGTACTTC. The V call is TRBV5-1, the J call TRBJ2-7; 13 nucleotides match TRBD2. J was trimmed by 2 bases and V by 4 bases; bases with no gene match: 3. CDR1 and CDR2 from the germline V gene are SGHRS and YFSETQ. CDR3 length: 15 residues.

The chain is built from TRBV3-1 and TRBJ2-5, with 11 nucleotides matching TRBD2. The germline V gene has CDR1 LGHDT and CDR2 YNNKEL (reference sequence). V trimming: 0 bases; J trimming: 9 bases; junction bases outside the gene matches: 6. CDR3 length equals 15 residues. For the CDR3, the DNA is TGTGCCAGCAGCCAAGATCTAACTAGCGGGAGTCCCCAGTACTTC. Its protein product is CASSQDLTSGSPQYF.

This clonotype was recorded many times. The V and J genes are TRBV20-1 and TRBJ2-3; 16 nucleotides align to TRBD2. The CDR3 has 16 amino acids. The germline V gene has CDR1 DFQATT and CDR2 SNEGSKA (reference sequence). V gave up 6 bases and J gave up 3 bases; unmatched junction bases: 6. CDR3 DNA sequence: TGCAGTGCCAGGGGACTAGCGGGAGGGGGAACAGATACGCAGTATTTT. Encoded protein: CSARGLAGGGTDTQYF.

This clonotype turned up a few times. The V and J genes are TRBV4-1 and TRBJ2-7, with D hard to call. The CDR3 totals 15 residues. Germline V CDR1 and CDR2: MGHRA, YSYEKL. Trimming removed 5 bases at V and 1 base at J, with 15 bases between. The CDR3 region is CASSFTPDQSYEQYF. The DNA of the CDR3 is TGCGCCAGCAGCTTTACACCCGACCAGTCCTACGAGCAGTACTTC.

This clonotype was seen many times. The chain uses TRBV12-3 or TRBV12-4 and TRBJ2-7; D gene unclear. This CDR3 comprises 16 residues. The V end lost 4 bases, the J end lost 2 bases, and 18 bases lay between the germline ends. In DNA form, the CDR3 reads TGTGCCAGCAGTTCCCGGGCGTCACATCCAACCTACGAGCAGTACTTC. This sequence encodes CASSSRASHPTYEQYF.

This clonotype has more than one count but fewer than ten. This chain uses TRBV29-1 with TRBJ2-7, with D perhaps assigned TRBD1 or TRBD2 (5 bases each). Per germline, CDR1 SQVTM and CDR2 ANQGSEA. V lost 7 bases and J lost 6, with 19 bases in between. The CDR3 covers 13 residues. The CDR3 protein is CSAETGAIREQYF. As DNA, the CDR3 is TGCAGCGCCGAAACCGGGGCAATCCGCGAGCAGTACTTC.